These T cell receptor beta chains were read from a single sample in a study of shared clonotypes between healthy human individuals. Only in-frame clones appear in the TCRdb table, and some are missing; sequencing was by immunoSEQ multiplex PCR. This table holds about 990,000 clones, around 82% found once. Sequencing input: memory CD4+ T cells from PBMCs. Every receptor here comes from a man in his late teens or twenties in good health. Some clones in this sample may be carry-over from other donors' samples. Each CDR3 is given with its conserved first and last residue. The D gene is left open where the match is weak. The size of a clone is reported for some rows only, either as once, few or many, or as a class for expanded clones.

v_call,j_call,d_call,clone_size,cdr3_nt,cdr3_aa
TRBV2,TRBJ1-1,NA,NA,TGTGCCAGCAGTGGCGAGGTGGGGAACACTGAAGCTTTCTTT,CASSGEVGNTEAFF
TRBV4-1,TRBJ1-2,TRBD1,NA,TGCGCCAGCAGCCTACTCCAGACAGGGGCTAACTATGGCTACACCTTC,CASSLLQTGANYGYTF
TRBV28,TRBJ1-3,NA,NA,TGTGCCAGCAGTTTCCAGTACGGGGGTAGGACTGGAAACACCATATATTTT,CASSFQYGGRTGNTIYF
TRBV4-2,TRBJ2-3,NA,NA,TGTGCCAGCAGCCAGGGAGGACAGGCTACGCAGTATTTT,CASSQGGQATQYF
TRBV6-6,TRBJ2-1,NA,NA,TGTGCCAGCAGTTACCCCACCGATACGCGGGACGGTGAGCAGTTCTTC,CASSYPTDTRDGEQFF
TRBV5-1,TRBJ1-1,TRBD1,NA,TGCGCCAGCAGCTTACAGGGGGGCACTGAAGCTTTCTTT,CASSLQGGTEAFF
TRBV4-2,TRBJ2-1,TRBD2,NA,TGTGCCAGCAGCCAAGGAGGCGGGGGTTATTACAATGAGCAGTTCTTC,CASSQGGGGYYNEQFF
TRBV9,TRBJ1-3,NA,NA,TGTGCCAGCAGCGCGGGGGACAATTACGGAAACACCATATATTTT,CASSAGDNYGNTIYF
TRBV6-6,TRBJ2-5,NA,NA,TGTGCCAGCAATCCTCGGGGTGAAGAGACCCAGTACTTC,CASNPRGEETQYF
TRBV5-5,TRBJ1-4,TRBD1,NA,TGTGCCAGCAGGGCGGGGGACAGGGACGAAAAACTGTTTTTT,CASRAGDRDEKLFF
TRBV6-1,TRBJ1-2,NA,NA,TGTGCCAGCAGGGAGGGGATTACCGGCTACACCTTC,CASREGITGYTF
TRBV4-1,TRBJ2-3,NA,NA,TGCGCCAGCAGCCAAGCTGCGACGTCGGCAGATACGCAGTATTTT,CASSQAATSADTQYF
TRBV4-1,TRBJ2-3,NA,NA,TGCGCCAGCAGCCAGCACGGGACTGGGGCAGATACGCAGTATTTT,CASSQHGTGADTQYF
TRBV5-1,TRBJ2-3,TRBD2,NA,TGCGCCAGCAGCTTGGCCCAGGGAGGGGCAGATACGCAGTATTTT,CASSLAQGGADTQYF
TRBV27,TRBJ2-4,TRBD1,many,TGTGCCAGCAGTTTGTATGGGACAGACACCCTGGGCATTCAGTACTTC,CASSLYGTDTLGIQYF
TRBV5-1,TRBJ2-3,TRBD2,NA,TGCGCCAGCAGCTTGCAGGGGAATATTCTAGCGGGAGGGCTCACAGATACGCAGTATTTT,CASSLQGNILAGGLTDTQYF
TRBV18,TRBJ1-2,NA,once,TGTGCCAGCTCACCTTATACCGTGGGAACAGCCCTAAGCGGCTACACCTTC,CASSPYTVGTALSGYTF
TRBV4-1,TRBJ1-4,TRBD1,NA,TGCGCCAGCACAAACTTCGGGACAGGGGATGAAAAACTGTTTTTT,CASTNFGTGDEKLFF
TRBV18,TRBJ1-2,NA,NA,TGTGCCAGCTCACCACAGAACTATGGCTACACCTTC,CASSPQNYGYTF
TRBV7-2,TRBJ2-3,NA,NA,TGTGCCAGCAGCTTTATCAGCGGAGGGAGCACAGATACGCAGTATTTT,CASSFISGGSTDTQYF